These 10 T cell receptor beta chains were all obtained from the same sample, sequenced in a study of CD4 T cells in relation to SARS-CoV-2 and coronaviruses. No antigens are known for them. Before the COVID-19 pandemic, during about 2011-2019, CD4+ T cells were taken from unexposed donors. Isolation of CD4+ T cells took place after about eleven days in culture. Clones were read by immunoSEQ multiplex PCR, and TCRdb kept only the in-frame ones, dropping some. This sample has approximately 25,000 clones, with more than 60% found just once. The sequenced sample consisted of CD4+ T cells from PBMCs, cultured in vitro. The receptors were gathered from a human donor in good health.

V usage is TRBV29-1 and J usage is TRBJ2-3, with 8 bases lining up with TRBD1. Unmatched junction bases numbered 9, after V lost 6 bases and J lost 4 bases. The germline V gene encodes CDR1 SQVTM and CDR2 ANQGSEA. This CDR3 comprises 14 residues. The CDR3 coding sequence is TGCAGCGTCGCGAAACCGGGACAGGCAGATACGCAGTATTTT. This encodes CSVAKPGQADTQYF.

V and J are TRBV6-5 and TRBJ2-1; D may be TRBD1 or TRBD2 (6 bases each). Per germline, CDR1 MNHEY and CDR2 SVGAGI. The ends were cut back, 5 bases at V and 14 bases at J, with 25 bases in the middle. This CDR3 has 15 amino acids. CDR3: CASSTAGTMPGEKFF. The CDR3 DNA is TGTGCCAGCAGTACCGCCGGGACAATGCCGGGGGAAAAGTTCTTC.

This rearrangement joins TRBV4-1 to TRBJ2-3; 11 bases agree with TRBD2. V shed 4 bases and J 4 bases; nucleotides not matched to a gene: 4. Germline V gene data show CDR1 as MGHRA and CDR2 as YSYEKL. The CDR3 has 15 amino acids. In DNA form, the CDR3 reads TGCGCCAGCAGCCGCACTAGCGGGAGTGCAGATACGCAGTATTTT. This sequence encodes CASSRTSGSADTQYF.

The chain employs TRBV18 and TRBJ2-1; 11 nucleotides match TRBD2. The CDR3 has 15 amino acids. Per the germline V gene, CDR1 is KGHSH and CDR2 is LQKENI. The V segment lost 5 bases and the J segment 11 bases; nucleotides outside the gene matches: 11. CDR3 coding DNA: TGTGCCAGCTCAGCGACTAGCGGGACACAGGACAAGCAGTTCTTC. Protein product: CASSATSGTQDKQFF.

The CDR3, as DNA: TGTGCCATCAGCGGGGCCTCCGGGGGCGCGAACACTGAAGCTTTCTTT. This sequence encodes CAISGASGGANTEAFF. The V call is TRBV10-3, the J call TRBJ1-1; a weak D match, TRBD1 (6 bases). The germline gives CDR1 ENHRY, CDR2 SYGVKD. This CDR3 spans 16 amino acids. The V end was cut by 6 bases, the J end by 1 base, with 18 bases between.

The rearrangement links TRBV30 to TRBJ1-2, with a possible D match to TRBD1 (6 bases). CDR3 length: 15 amino acids. Trimming removed 3 bases from V and 4 bases from J, with 18 bases in between. Germline assignment: CDR1 GTSNPN and CDR2 SVGIG (reference sequence). CDR3 DNA: TGTGCCTGGAGCCGATCAGGGGCCCGTGGCTATGGCTACACCTTC. Its translation: CAWSRSGARGYGYTF.

This chain uses TRBV2 with TRBJ1-5, with 8 bases fitting TRBD1. Germline CDR1 SNHLY, CDR2 FYNNEI. The trim removed 3 bases at V and 4 bases at J, leaving 8 bases unmatched. The CDR3 spans 16 residues. In nucleotides, the CDR3 is TGTGCCAGCAGTGATGGACAGGGTCAAGTTAATCAGCCCCAGCATTTT. Protein product: CASSDGQGQVNQPQHF.

This clone was counted between two and nine times. At one end the junction does not follow the germline gene, possibly because of a read error. CDR3 amino acids: CASSSPGQGAHNSPLHF. The CDR3 nucleotides read TGTGCCAGCAGCTCTCCAGGACAGGGGGCTCATAACTCACCCCTCCACTTT. The chain has TRBV7-9 and TRBJ1-6; 11 bases line up with TRBD1. Germline lookup yields CDR1 SEHNR and CDR2 FQNEAQ (reference sequence). This CDR3 comprises 17 residues.

The chain joins TRBV27 to TRBJ2-4; possible D gene TRBD1, 5 bases. Germline V gene data show CDR1 as MNHEY and CDR2 as SMNVEV (reference sequence). The V end was cut by 3 bases, the J end by 0 bases, with 12 bases between. This CDR3 region has 16 residues. The CDR3 region has the DNA TGTGCCAGCAGTTTGACAGTGCAACTAGCCAAAAACATTCAGTACTTC. As protein: CASSLTVQLAKNIQYF.

The chain combines TRBV24-1 with TRBJ2-3, with D possibly TRBD1 on 5 matching bases. This CDR3 is built from 15 residues. The V gene's germline CDR1 is KGHDR and CDR2 SFDVKD. Between the trimmed V and J ends, which lost 3 bases and 0 bases, there was a span of 9 bases. In DNA, the CDR3 is TGTGCCACCAGTGATCAGGGCTCTAGCACAGATACGCAGTATTTT. As protein: CATSDQGSSTDTQYF.